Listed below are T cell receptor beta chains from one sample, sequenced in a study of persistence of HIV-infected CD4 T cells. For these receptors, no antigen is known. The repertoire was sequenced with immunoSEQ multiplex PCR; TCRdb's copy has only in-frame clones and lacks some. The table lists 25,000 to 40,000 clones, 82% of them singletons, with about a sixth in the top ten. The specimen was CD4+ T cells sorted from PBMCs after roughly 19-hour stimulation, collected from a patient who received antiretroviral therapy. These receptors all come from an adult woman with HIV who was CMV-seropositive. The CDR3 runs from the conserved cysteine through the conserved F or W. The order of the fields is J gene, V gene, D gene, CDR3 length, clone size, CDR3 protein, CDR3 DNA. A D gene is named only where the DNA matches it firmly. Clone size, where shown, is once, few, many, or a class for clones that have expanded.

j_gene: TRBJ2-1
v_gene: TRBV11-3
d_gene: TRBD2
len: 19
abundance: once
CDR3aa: CASSLVLRTSGGGYNEQFF
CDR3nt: TGTGCCAGCAGCTTAGTCCTCCGGACTAGCGGGGGGGGATACAATGAGCAGTTCTTC

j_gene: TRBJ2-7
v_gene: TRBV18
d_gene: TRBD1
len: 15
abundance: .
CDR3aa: CASSAQPGQTYEQYF
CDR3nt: TGTGCCAGCTCAGCCCAACCGGGACAGACTTACGAGCAGTACTTC

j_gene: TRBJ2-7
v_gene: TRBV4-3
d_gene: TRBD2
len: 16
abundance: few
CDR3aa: CASSQVERGGPYEQYF
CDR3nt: TGCGCCAGCAGCCAAGTGGAGCGGGGGGGCCCCTACGAGCAGTACTTC

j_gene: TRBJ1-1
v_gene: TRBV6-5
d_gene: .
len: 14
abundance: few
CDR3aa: CASSNKWRGTEAFF
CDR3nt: TGTGCCAGCAGTAACAAATGGAGGGGCACTGAAGCTTTCTTT

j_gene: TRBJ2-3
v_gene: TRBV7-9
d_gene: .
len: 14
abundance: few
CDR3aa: CASSPRPIADTQYF
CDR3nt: TGTGCCAGCAGCCCCCGACCGATAGCGGATACGCAGTATTTT

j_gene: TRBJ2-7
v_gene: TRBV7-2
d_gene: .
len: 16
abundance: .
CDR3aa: CASTRDESWRGYEQYF
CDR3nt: TGTGCCAGCACCCGGGACGAGTCATGGAGGGGATACGAGCAGTACTTC

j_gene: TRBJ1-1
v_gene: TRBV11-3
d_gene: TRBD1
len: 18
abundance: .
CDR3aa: CASSLGIGGERMNTEAFF
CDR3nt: TGTGCCAGCAGCTTAGGTATAGGGGGCGAGAGGATGAACACTGAAGCTTTCTTT

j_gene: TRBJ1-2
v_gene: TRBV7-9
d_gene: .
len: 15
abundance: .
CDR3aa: CASSLFVPTGYGYTF
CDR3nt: TGTGCCAGCAGCTTATTTGTTCCCACGGGGTATGGCTACACCTTC

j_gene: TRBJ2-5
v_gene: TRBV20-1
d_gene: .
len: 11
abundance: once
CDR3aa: CSARDGRTQYF
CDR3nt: TGCAGTGCTAGAGATGGGAGGACCCAGTACTTC

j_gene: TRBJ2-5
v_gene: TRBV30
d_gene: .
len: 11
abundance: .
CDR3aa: CAWSVEETQYF
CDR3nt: TGTGCCTGGAGTGTCGAGGAGACCCAGTACTTC

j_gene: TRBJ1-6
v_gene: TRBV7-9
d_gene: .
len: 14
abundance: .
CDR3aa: CASSPQGFNSPLHF
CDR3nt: TGTGCCAGCAGCCCACAGGGTTTTAATTCACCCCTCCACTTT

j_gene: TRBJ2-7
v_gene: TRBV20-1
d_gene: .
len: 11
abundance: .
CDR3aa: CSVPEGDEQYF
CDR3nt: TGCAGTGTTCCGGAGGGCGACGAGCAGTACTTC

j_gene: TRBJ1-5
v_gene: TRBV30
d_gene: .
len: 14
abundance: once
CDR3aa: CAWSAGQRNQPQHF
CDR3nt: TGTGCCTGGAGTGCAGGGCAGAGGAATCAGCCCCAGCATTTT

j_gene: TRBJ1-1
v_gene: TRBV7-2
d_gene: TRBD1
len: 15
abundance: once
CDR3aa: CASSRQGTTGAEAFF
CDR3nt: TGTGCCAGCAGTCGACAGGGAACCACGGGCGCTGAAGCTTTCTTT

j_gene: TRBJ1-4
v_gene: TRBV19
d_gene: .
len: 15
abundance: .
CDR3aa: CASSIGGATNEKLFF
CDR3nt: TGTGCCAGTAGTATAGGAGGAGCAACTAATGAAAAACTGTTTTTT

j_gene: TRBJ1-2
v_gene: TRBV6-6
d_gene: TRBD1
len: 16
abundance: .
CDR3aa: CASSYAGDRANYGYTF
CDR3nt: TGTGCCAGCAGTTACGCCGGGGACAGGGCTAACTATGGCTACACCTTC

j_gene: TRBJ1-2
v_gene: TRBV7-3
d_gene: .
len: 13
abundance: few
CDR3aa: CASSFEGGYGYTF
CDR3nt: TGTGCCAGCAGCTTCGAGGGAGGCTATGGCTACACCTTC

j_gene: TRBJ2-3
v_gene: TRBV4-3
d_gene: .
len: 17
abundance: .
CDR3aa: CASSQVTGGLRTDTQYF
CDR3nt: TGCGCCAGCAGCCAAGTCACCGGGGGGCTGCGCACAGATACGCAGTATTTT

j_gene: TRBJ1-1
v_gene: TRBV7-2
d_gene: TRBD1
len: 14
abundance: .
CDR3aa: CASSLATGDRRAFF
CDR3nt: TGTGCCAGCAGCTTAGCCACAGGGGATCGTCGAGCTTTCTTT

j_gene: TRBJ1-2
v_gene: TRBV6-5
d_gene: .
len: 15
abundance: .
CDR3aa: CASSYSGRAGYGYTF
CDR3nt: TGTGCCAGCAGTTACTCTGGGCGGGCGGGCTATGGCTACACCTTC